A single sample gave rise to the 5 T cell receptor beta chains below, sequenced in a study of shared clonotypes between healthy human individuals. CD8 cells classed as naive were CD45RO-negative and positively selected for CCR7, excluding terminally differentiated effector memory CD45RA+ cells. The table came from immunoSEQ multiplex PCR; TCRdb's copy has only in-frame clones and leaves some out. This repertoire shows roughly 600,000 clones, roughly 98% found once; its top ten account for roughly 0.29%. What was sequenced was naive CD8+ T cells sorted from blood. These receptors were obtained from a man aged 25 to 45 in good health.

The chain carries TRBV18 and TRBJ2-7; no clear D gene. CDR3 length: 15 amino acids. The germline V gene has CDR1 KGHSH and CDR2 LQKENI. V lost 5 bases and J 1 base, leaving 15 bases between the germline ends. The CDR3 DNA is TGTGCCAGCTCATCCGAGACATCCACTTCCTACGAGCAGTACTTC. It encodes CASSSETSTSYEQYF.

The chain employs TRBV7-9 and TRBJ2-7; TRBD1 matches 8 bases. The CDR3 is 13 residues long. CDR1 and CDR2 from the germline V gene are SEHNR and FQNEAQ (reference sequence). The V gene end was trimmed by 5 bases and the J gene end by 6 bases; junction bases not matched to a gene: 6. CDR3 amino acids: CASSQGQVTEQYF. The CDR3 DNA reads TGTGCCAGCAGCCAGGGACAGGTCACCGAGCAGTACTTC.

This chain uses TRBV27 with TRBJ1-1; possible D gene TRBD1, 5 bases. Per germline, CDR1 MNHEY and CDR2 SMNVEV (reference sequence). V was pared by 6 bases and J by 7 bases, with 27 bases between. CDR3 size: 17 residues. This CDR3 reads CASSPFKIQEGRGEAFF. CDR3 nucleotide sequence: TGTGCCAGCAGCCCATTTAAAATTCAGGAGGGTAGGGGTGAAGCTTTCTTT.

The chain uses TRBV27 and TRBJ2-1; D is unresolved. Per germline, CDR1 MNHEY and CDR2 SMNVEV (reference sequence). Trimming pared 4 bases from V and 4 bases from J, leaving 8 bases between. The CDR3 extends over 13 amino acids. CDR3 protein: CASSSATYNEQFF. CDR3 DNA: TGTGCCAGCAGTTCGGCGACTTACAATGAGCAGTTCTTC.

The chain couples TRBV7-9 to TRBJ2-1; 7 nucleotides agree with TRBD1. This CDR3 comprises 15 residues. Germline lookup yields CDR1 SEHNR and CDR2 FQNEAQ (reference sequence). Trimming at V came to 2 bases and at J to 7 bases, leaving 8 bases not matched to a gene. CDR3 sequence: CASSLMRTGRNEQFF. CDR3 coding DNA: TGTGCCAGCAGCTTAATGCGGACAGGCCGGAATGAGCAGTTCTTC.